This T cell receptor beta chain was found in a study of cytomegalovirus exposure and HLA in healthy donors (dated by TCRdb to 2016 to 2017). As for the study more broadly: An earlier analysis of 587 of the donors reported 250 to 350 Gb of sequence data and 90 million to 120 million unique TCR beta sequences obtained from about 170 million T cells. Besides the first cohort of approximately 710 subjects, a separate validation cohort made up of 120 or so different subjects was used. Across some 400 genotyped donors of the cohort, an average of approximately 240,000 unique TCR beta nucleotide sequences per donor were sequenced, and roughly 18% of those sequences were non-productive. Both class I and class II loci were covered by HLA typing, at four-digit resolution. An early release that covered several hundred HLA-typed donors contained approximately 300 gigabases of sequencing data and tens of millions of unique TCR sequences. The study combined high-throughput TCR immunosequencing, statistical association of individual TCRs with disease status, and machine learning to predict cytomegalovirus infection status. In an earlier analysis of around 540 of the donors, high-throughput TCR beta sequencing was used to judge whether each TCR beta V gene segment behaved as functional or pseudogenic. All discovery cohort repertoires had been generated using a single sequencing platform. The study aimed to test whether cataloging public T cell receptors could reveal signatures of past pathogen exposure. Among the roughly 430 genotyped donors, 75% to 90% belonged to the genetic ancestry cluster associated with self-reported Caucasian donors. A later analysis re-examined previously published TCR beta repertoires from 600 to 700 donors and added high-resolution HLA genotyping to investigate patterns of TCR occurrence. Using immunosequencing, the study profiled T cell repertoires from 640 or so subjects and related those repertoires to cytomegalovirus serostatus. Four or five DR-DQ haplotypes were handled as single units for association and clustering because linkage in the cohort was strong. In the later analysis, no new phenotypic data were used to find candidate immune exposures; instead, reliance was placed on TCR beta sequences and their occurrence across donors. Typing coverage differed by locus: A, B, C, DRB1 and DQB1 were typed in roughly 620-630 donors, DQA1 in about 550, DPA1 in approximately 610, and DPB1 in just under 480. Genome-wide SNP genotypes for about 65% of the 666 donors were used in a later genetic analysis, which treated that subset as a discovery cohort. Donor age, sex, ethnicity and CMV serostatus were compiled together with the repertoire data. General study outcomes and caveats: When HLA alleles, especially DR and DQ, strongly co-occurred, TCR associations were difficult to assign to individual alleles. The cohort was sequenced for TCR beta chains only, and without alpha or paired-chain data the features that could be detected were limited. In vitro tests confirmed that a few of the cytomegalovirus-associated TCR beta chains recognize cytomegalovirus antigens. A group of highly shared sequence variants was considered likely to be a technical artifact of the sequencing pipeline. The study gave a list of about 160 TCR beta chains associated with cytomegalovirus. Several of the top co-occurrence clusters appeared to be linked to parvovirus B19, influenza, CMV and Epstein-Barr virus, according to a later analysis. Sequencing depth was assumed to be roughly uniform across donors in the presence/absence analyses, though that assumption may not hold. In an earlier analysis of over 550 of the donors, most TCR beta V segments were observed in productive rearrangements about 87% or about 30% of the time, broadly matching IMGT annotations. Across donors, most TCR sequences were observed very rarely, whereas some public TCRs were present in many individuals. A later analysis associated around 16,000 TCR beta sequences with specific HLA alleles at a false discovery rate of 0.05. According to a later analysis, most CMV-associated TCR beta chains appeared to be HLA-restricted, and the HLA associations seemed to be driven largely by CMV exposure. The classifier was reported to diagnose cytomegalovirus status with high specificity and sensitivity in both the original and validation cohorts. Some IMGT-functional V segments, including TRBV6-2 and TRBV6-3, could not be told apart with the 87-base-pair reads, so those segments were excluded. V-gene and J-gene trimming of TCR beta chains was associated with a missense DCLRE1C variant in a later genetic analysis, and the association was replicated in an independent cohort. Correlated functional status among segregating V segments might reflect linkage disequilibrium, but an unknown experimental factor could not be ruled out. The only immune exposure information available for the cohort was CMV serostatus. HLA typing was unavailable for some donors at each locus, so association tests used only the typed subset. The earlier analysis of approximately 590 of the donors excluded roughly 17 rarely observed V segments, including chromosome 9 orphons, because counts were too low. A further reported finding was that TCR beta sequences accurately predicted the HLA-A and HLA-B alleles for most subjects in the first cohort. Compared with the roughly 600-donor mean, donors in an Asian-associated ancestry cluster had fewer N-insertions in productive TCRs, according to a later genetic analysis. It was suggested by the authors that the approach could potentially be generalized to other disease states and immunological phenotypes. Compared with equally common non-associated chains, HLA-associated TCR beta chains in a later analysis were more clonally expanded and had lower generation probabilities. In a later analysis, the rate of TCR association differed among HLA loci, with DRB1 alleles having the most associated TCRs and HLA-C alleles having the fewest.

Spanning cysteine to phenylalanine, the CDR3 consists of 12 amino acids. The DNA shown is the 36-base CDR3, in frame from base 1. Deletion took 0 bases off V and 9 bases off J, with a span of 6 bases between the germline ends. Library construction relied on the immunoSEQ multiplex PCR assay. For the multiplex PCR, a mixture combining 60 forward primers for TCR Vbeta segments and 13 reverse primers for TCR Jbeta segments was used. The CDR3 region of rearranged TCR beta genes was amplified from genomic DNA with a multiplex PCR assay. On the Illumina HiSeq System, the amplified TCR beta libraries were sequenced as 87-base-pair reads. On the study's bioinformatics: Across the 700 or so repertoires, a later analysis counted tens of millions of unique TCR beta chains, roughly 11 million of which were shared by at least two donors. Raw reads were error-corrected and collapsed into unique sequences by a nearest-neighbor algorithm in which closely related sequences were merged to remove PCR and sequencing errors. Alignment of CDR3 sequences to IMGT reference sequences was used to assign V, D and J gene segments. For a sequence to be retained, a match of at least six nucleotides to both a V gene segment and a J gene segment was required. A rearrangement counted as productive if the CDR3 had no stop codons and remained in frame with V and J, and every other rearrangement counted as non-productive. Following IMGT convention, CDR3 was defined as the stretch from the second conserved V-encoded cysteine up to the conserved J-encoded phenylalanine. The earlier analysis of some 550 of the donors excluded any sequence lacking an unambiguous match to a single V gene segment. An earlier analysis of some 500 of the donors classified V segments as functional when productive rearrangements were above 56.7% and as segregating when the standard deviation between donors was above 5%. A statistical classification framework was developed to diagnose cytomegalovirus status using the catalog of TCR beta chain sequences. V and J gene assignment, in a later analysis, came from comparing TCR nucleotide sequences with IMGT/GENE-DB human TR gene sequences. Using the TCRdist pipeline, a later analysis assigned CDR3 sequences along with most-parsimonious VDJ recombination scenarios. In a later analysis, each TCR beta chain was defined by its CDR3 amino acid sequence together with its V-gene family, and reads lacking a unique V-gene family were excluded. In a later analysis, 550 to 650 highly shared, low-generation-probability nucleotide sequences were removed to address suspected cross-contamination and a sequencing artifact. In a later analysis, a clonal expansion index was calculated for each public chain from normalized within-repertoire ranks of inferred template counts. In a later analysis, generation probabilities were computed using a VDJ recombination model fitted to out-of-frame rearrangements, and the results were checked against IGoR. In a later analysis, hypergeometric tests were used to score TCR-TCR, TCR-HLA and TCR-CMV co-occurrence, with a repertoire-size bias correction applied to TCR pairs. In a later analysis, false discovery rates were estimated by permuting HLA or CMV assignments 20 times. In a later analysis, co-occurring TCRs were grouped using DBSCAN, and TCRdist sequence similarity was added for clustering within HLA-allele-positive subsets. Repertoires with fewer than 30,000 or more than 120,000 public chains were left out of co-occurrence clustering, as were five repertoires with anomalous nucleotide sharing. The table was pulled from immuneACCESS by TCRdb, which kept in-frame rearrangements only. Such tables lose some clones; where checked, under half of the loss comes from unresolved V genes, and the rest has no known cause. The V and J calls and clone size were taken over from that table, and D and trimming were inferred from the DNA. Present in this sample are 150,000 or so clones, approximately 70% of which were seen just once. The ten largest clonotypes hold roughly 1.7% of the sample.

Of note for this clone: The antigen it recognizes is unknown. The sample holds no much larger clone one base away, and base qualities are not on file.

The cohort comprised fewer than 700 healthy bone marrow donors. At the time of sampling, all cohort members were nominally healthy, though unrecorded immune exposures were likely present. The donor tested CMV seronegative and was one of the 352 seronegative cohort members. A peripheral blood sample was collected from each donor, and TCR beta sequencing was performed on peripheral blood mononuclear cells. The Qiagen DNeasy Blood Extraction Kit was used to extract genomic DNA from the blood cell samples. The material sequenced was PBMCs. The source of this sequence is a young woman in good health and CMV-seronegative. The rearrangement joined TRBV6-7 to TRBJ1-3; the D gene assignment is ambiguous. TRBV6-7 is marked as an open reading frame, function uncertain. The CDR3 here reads CASSYSSCTIYF. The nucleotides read TGTGCCAGCAGTTACTCCTCCTGCACCATATATTTT.